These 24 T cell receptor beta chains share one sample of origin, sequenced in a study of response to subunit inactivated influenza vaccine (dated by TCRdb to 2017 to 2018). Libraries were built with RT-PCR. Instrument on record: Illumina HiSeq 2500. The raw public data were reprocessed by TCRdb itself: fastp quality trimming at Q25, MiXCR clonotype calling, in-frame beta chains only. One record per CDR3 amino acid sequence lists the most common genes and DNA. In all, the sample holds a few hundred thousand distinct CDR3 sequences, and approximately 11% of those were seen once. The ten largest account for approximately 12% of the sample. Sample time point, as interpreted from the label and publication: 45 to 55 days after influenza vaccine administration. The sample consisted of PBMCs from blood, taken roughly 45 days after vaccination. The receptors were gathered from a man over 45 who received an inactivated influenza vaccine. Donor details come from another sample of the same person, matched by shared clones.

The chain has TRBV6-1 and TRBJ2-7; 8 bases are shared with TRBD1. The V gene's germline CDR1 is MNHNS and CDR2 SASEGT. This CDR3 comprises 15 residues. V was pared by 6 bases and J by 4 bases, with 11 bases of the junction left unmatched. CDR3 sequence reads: CASSRGRGQAYEQYF. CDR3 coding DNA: TGTGCCAGCAGCCGGGGCAGGGGACAGGCGTACGAGCAGTACTTC.

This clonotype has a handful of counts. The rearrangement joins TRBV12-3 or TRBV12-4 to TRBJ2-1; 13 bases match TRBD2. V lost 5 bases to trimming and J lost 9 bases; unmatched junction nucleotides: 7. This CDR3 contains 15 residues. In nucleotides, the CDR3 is TGTGCCAGCAGTCCAACTAGCGGGGGGGCCGCTGAGCAGTTCTTC. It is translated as CASSPTSGGAAEQFF.

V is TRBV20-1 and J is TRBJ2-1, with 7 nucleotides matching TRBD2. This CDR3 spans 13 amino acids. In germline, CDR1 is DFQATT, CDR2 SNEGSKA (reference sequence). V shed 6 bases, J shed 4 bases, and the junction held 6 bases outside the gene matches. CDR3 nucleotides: TGCAGTGCCCAGCGGGGCAGATACAATGAGCAGTTCTTC. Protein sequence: CSAQRGRYNEQFF.

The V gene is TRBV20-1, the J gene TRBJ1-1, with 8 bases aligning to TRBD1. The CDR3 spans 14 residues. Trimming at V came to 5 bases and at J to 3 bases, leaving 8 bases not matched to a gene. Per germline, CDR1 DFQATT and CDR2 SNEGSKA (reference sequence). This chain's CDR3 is CSAPQGAFDTEAFF. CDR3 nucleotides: TGCAGTGCTCCCCAGGGGGCTTTCGACACTGAAGCTTTCTTT.

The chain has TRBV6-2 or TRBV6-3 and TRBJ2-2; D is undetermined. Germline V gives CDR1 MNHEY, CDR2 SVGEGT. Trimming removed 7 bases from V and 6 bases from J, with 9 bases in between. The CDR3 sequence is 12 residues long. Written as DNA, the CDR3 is TGTGCCAGCAACCCTGGGGCCGGGGAGCTGTTTTTT. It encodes CASNPGAGELFF.

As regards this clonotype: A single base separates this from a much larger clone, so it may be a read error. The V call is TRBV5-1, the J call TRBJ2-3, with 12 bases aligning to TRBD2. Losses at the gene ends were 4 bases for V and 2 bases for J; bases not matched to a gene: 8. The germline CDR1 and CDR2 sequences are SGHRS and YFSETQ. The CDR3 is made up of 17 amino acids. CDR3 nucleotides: TGCGCCAGCAGCCTCCGGACTAGCGGGACTAACACAGATACGCAGTATTTT. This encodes CASSLRTSGTNTDTQYF.

The CDR3 protein is CSAKRVGHSFEQFF. CDR3 nucleotide sequence: TGCAGTGCCAAGCGGGTGGGCCACTCATTTGAGCAGTTCTTC. The chain recombines TRBV20-1 with TRBJ2-1, with D perhaps matching TRBD2 (6 bases). Germline V lookup: CDR1 DFQATT, CDR2 SNEGSKA (reference sequence). V dropped 6 bases and J dropped 9 bases, with 21 bases sitting between them. The CDR3 loop spans 14 amino acids.

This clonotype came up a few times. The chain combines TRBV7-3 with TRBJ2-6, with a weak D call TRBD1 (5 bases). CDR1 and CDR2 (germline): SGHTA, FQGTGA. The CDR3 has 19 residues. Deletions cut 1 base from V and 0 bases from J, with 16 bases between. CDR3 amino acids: CASSLKVGGRDSGANVLTF. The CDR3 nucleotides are TGTGCCAGCAGCTTAAAAGTTGGTGGCAGGGACTCTGGGGCCAACGTCCTGACTTTC.

This CDR3 reads CSATSAYEQYF. The CDR3 DNA reads as TGCAGTGCTACCAGTGCCTACGAGCAGTACTTC. This chain uses TRBV20-1 with TRBJ2-7; D ambiguous. The V gene lost 4 bases and the J gene lost 2 bases, with 6 bases spanning the gap. The CDR3 has 11 amino acids. Germline V lookup: CDR1 DFQATT, CDR2 SNEGSKA (reference sequence).

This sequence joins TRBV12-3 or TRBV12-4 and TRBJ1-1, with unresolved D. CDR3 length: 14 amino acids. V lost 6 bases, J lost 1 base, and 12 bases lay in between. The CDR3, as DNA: TGTGCCAGCAGACATGACATTGCGAACACTGAAGCTTTCTTT. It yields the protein CASRHDIANTEAFF.

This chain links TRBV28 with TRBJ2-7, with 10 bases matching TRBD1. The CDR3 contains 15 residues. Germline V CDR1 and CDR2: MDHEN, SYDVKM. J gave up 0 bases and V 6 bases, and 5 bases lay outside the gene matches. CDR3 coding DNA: TGTGCCAGCAGCGGGGGACAGGGGCACTCCTACGAGCAGTACTTC. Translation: CASSGGQGHSYEQYF.

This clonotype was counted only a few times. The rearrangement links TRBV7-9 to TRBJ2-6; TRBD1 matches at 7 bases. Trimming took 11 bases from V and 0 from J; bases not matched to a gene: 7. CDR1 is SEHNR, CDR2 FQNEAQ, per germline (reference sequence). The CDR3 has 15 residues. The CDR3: CAGYTGVSGANVLTF. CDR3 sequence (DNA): TGTGCCGGTTATACAGGGGTCTCTGGGGCCAACGTCCTGACTTTC.

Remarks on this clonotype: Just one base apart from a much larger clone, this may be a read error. CDR3 DNA: TGTGCCACCGGGCTAGCGCGGGGATCGGAGACCCAGTACTTC. This sequence encodes CATGLARGSETQYF. The rearrangement links TRBV15 to TRBJ2-5; D possibly corresponds to TRBD2 (6 bases). Germline V gene lookup returns CDR1 LNHNV and CDR2 YYDKDF (reference sequence). Trimming took 8 bases from V and 5 from J, leaving 18 bases between them. The CDR3 contains 14 residues.

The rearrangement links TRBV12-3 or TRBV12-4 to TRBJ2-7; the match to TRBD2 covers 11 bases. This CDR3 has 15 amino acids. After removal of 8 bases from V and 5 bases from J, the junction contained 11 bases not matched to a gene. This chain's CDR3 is CASCTSSGRFDEQYF. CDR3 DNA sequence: TGTGCCAGCTGCACATCTAGCGGGAGGTTCGACGAGCAGTACTTC.

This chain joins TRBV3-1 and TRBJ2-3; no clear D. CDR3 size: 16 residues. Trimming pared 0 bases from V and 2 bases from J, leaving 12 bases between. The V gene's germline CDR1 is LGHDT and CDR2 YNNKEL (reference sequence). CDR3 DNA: TGTGCCAGCAGCCAAGATAAGGCGATCGCCACAGATACGCAGTATTTT. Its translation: CASSQDKAIATDTQYF.

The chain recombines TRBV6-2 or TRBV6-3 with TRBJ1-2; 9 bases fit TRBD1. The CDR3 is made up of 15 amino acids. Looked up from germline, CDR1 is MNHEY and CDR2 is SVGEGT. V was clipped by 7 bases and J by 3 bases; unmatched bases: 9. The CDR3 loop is CASKTTGGTHYGYTF. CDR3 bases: TGTGCCAGCAAGACGACAGGGGGAACCCACTATGGCTACACCTTC.

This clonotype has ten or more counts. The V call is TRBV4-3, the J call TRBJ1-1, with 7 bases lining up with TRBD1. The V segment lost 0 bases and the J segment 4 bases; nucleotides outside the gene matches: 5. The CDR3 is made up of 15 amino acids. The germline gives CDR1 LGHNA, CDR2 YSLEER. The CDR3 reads CASSQDRQGGTEAFF. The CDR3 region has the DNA TGCGCCAGCAGCCAAGACCGACAGGGCGGCACTGAAGCTTTCTTT.

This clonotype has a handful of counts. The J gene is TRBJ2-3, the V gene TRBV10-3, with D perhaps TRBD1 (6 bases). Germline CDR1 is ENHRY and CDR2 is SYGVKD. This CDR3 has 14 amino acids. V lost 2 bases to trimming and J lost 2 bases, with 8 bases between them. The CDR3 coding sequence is TGTGCCATCAGTGAGGGGGGACACACAGATACGCAGTATTTT. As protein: CAISEGGHTDTQYF.

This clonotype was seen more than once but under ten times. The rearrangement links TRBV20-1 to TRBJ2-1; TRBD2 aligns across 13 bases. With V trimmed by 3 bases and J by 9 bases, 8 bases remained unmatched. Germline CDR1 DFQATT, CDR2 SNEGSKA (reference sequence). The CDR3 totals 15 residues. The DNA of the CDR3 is TGCAGTGCTAGGCCTGGGACTAGCGGGATTGCTGAGCAGTTCTTC. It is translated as CSARPGTSGIAEQFF.

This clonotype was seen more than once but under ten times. CDR3 region: CASSLGGGGNEQFF. As DNA, the CDR3 is TGTGCCAGCAGTTTAGGCGGGGGTGGGAATGAGCAGTTCTTC. The chain has TRBV28 and TRBJ2-1; 7 bases agree with TRBD2. The CDR3 sequence is 14 residues long. Looked up from germline, CDR1 is MDHEN and CDR2 is SYDVKM. With V trimmed by 2 bases and J by 7 bases, 5 bases remained unmatched.

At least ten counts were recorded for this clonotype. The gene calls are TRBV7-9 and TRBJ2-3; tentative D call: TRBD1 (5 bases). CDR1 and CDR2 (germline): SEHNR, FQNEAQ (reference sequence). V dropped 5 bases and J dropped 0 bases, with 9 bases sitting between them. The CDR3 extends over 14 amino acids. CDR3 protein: CASSPQVSTDTQYF. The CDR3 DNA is TGTGCCAGCAGCCCACAGGTTAGCACAGATACGCAGTATTTT.

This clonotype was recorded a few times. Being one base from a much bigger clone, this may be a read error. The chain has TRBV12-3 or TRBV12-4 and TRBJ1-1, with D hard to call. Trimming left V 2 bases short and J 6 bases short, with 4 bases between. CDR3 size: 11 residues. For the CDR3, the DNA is TGTGCCAGCAGTTTAAACTCTGAAGCTTTCTTT. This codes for CASSLNSEAFF.

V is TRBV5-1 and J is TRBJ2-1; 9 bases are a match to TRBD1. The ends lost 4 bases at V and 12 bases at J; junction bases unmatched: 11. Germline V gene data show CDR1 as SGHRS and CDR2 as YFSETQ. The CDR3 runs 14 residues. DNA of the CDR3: TGCGCCAGCAGCCTGGACAGGGGCCCCCAGGGGCAGTTCTTC. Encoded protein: CASSLDRGPQGQFF.

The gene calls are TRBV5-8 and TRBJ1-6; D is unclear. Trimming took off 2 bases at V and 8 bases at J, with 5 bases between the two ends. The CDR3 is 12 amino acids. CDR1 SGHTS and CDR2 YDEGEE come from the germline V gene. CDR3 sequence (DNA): TGTGCCAGCAGCTTCAGAGATTCACCCCTCCACTTT. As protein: CASSFRDSPLHF.